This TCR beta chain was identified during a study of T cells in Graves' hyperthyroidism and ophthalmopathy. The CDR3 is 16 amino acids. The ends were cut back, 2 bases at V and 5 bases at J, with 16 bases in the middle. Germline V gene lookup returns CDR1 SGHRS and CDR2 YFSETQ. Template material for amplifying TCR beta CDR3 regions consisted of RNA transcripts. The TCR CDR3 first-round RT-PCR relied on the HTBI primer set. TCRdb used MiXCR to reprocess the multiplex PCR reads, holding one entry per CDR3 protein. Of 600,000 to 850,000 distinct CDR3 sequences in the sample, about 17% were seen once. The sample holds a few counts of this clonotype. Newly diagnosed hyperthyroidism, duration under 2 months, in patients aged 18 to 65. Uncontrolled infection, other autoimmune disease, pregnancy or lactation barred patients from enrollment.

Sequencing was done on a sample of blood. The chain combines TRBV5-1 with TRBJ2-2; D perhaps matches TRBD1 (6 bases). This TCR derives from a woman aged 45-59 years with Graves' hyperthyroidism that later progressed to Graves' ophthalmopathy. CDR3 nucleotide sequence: TGCGCCAGCAGCTTAAGTGGCAGGGGAAGGACCGGGGAGCTGTTTTTT. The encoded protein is CASSLSGRGRTGELFF.